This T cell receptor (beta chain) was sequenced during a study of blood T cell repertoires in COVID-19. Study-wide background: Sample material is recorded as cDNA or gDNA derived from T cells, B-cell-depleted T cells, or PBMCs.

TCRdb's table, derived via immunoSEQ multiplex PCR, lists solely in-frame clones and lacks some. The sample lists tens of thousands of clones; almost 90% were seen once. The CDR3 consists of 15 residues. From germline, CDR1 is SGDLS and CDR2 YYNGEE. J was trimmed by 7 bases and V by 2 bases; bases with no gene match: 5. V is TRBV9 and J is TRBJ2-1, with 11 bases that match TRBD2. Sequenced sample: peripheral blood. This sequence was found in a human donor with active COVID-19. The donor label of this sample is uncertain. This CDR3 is CASSVSGGAFNEQFF. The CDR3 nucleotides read TGTGCCAGCAGCGTTAGCGGGGGGGCGTTTAATGAGCAGTTCTTC.